A selection of T cell receptor beta chains follows, all from one sample in a study of blood T cell repertoires in COVID-19. TCRdb's copy holds only in-frame clones and misses some; the assay was immunoSEQ multiplex PCR. The table shows around 150,000 clones, with approximately 84% occurring only once. The sequenced sample was peripheral blood. These TCRs come from an older woman with COVID-19, enrolled during active disease. CDR3s include the opening cysteine and the closing phenylalanine or tryptophan. Each record gives: D gene, V gene, clone size, CDR3 length, J gene, CDR3 DNA, CDR3 protein. The D gene is left open where the match is weak. For some rows the clone size is stated as once, few or many, or as a class when expanded; others skip it.

>TRBD1|TRBV5-1|NA|16|TRBJ2-1
TGCGCCAGCAGCTCTCACGACAGGGGTTCCTACAATGAGCAGTTCTTC
CASSSHDRGSYNEQFF
>NA|TRBV5-1|NA|14|TRBJ1-2
TGCGCCAGCAGCTCCGGACAGTCTAACTATGGCTACACCTTC
CASSSGQSNYGYTF
>TRBD1|TRBV25-1|NA|15|TRBJ2-1
TGTGCCAGCAGTGAAGGGACAGGGAAGAACAATGAGCAGTTCTTC
CASSEGTGKNNEQFF
>TRBD2|TRBV27|NA|13|TRBJ2-1
TGTGCCAGCACCATGGGACTAGCGGGAGTTTTGTTCTTC
CASTMGLAGVLFF
>TRBD2|TRBV11-1|once|16|TRBJ2-3
TGTGCCAGCAGCCTAGGCTTAGCGGGTCGAACAGATACGCAGTATTTT
CASSLGLAGRTDTQYF
>NA|TRBV18|NA|15|TRBJ1-1
TGTGCCAGCTCACCACCGAGGGCCGGGATCACTGAAGCTTTCTTT
CASSPPRAGITEAFF
>TRBD1|TRBV5-1|few|17|TRBJ1-2
TGCGCCAGCAGCTTAGGTCTCGGTGGAGGGGGCGATAAAGGCTACACCTTC
CASSLGLGGGGDKGYTF
>TRBD2|TRBV9|NA|16|TRBJ2-7
TGTGCCAGCAGCGCACAAGCCCTAGCGGCTGGCTACGAGCAGTACTTC
CASSAQALAAGYEQYF
>TRBD1|TRBV7-8|NA|14|TRBJ2-1
TGTGCCAGCAGCTTAGAGACAGGGAGCAATGAGCAGTTCTTC
CASSLETGSNEQFF
>TRBD2|TRBV27|NA|13|TRBJ2-7
TGTGCCAGCAGTCTAAGACTAGCCCGCGAGCAGTACTTC
CASSLRLAREQYF
>TRBD2|TRBV9|NA|15|TRBJ2-3
TGTGCCAGCAGCCCGCGGGGGGGAGGGGCAGATACGCAGTATTTT
CASSPRGGGADTQYF
>NA|TRBV6-1|NA|15|TRBJ1-5
TGTGCCAGCAGTGAAACAGGTGGCGGCAATCAGCCCCAGCATTTT
CASSETGGGNQPQHF
>TRBD1|TRBV19|NA|15|TRBJ2-7
TGTGCCAGTGGAACCCTCGCGACAGGGGGATACGAGCAGTACTTC
CASGTLATGGYEQYF
>NA|TRBV6-5|NA|13|TRBJ1-2
TGTGCCAGCAGTCCTACGCTGGGCCGTGGCTACACCTTC
CASSPTLGRGYTF
>NA|TRBV3-1/TRBV3-2|NA|12|TRBJ1-2
TGTGCCAGCAGCCTTACAGATAATGGCTACACCTTC
CASSLTDNGYTF
>NA|TRBV18|NA|14|TRBJ2-7
TGTGCCAGCTCACGCAACTCGCAGGGTTACGAGCAGTACTTC
CASSRNSQGYEQYF
>NA|TRBV27|NA|14|TRBJ2-3
TGTGCCAGCAGTTCATTGACACTCACAGATACGCAGTATTTT
CASSSLTLTDTQYF
>TRBD2|TRBV6-5|NA|15|TRBJ2-7
TGTGCCAGCACCCTCCTAACCGGGACTACGATCGAGCAGTACTTC
CASTLLTGTTIEQYF
>TRBD1|TRBV12-3/TRBV12-4|NA|12|TRBJ1-1
TGTGCCACCTCCCAGGGACAGTATGAAGCTTTCTTT
CATSQGQYEAFF
>TRBD2|TRBV7-9|NA|13|TRBJ2-1
TGTGCCAGCAGCTTAGCGGGGGGGAATGAGCAGTTCTTC
CASSLAGGNEQFF
>TRBD1|TRBV29-1|NA|14|TRBJ2-1
TGCAGCGTTGAGCCCAGGGGGCCATACAATGAGCAGTTCTTC
CSVEPRGPYNEQFF
>NA|TRBV5-1|NA|14|TRBJ2-3
TGCGCCAGCAGCTTGGCGGGGGAGGTAGATACGCAGTATTTT
CASSLAGEVDTQYF
>NA|TRBV6-5|NA|14|TRBJ1-1
TGTGCCAGCAGGAAAACAGGGCAATCCCTTGAAGCTTTCTTT
CASRKTGQSLEAFF
>NA|TRBV6-5|NA|14|TRBJ1-5
TGTGCCAGCAGTCAAAAGGCCGGCGGTCAGCCCCAGCATTTT
CASSQKAGGQPQHF
>NA|TRBV5-4|NA|14|TRBJ2-5
TGTGCCAGCAGTTCACCGTTCAATCGGGAGACCCAGTACTTC
CASSSPFNRETQYF
>NA|TRBV27|NA|13|TRBJ2-7
TGTGCCAGCAGTTTATCATATCTGTCCGAGCAGTACTTC
CASSLSYLSEQYF
>NA|TRBV6-2/TRBV6-3|NA|20|TRBJ2-1
TGTGCCAGCAGTTACCTAAATGTTCCCCCACAGGGTCTCACGAGCAATGAGCAGTTCTTC
CASSYLNVPPQGLTSNEQFF
>TRBD1|TRBV3-1/TRBV3-2|NA|14|TRBJ2-5
TGTGCCAGCAGCCAGCTAGGGGGCAGCGAGACCCAGTACTTC
CASSQLGGSETQYF
>TRBD1|TRBV6-1|NA|15|TRBJ1-1
TGTGCCAGCAGTGAAGGGAACAGGGGAACTACTGAAGCTTTCTTT
CASSEGNRGTTEAFF
>NA|TRBV19|few|16|TRBJ1-5
TGTGCCAGTAGTATACCCTCAGGGGCAGCGGATCAGCCCCAGCATTTT
CASSIPSGAADQPQHF
>NA|TRBV30|NA|13|TRBJ1-5
TGTGCCTGGAGTCACGAACCTAGCGAGCCCCAGCATTTT
CAWSHEPSEPQHF
>NA|TRBV2|NA|13|TRBJ1-2
TGTGCCAGCGTAGACGGGTTGTACTATGGCTACACCTTC
CASVDGLYYGYTF
>NA|TRBV18|NA|19|TRBJ1-5
TGTGCCAGCTCACCCTTCAGAAGTAGTGGGGGGGATAGCAATCAGCCCCAGCATTTT
CASSPFRSSGGDSNQPQHF
>NA|TRBV5-1|few|14|TRBJ1-3
TGCGCCAGCAGCTCTACAGGGAATGGAAACACCATATATTTT
CASSSTGNGNTIYF
>NA|TRBV18|NA|14|TRBJ1-1
TGTGCCAGCTCACCTCTGGGGGGTGACACTGAAGCTTTCTTT
CASSPLGGDTEAFF
>NA|TRBV5-1|few|14|TRBJ1-1
TGCGCCAGCAGCCCAACCAGGGATAGCACTGAAGCTTTCTTT
CASSPTRDSTEAFF
>NA|TRBV6-4|NA|14|TRBJ1-6
TGTGCCAGCAGACAAAGCTCCTATAATTCACCCCTCCACTTT
CASRQSSYNSPLHF
>NA|TRBV5-1|NA|17|TRBJ1-1
TGCGCCAGCAGCTTGACGGTACGAGGTAATGGGAACACTGAAGCTTTCTTT
CASSLTVRGNGNTEAFF
>NA|TRBV5-1|NA|15|TRBJ2-2
TGCGCCAGCAGCACGGAAGCGCTACACACCGGGGAGCTGTTTTTT
CASSTEALHTGELFF
>TRBD1|TRBV2|few|13|TRBJ1-2
TGTGCCAGCAGACGGGACAGGGGGCCCGGCTACACCTTC
CASRRDRGPGYTF
>TRBD1|TRBV7-3|NA|14|TRBJ1-1
TGTGCCAGCAGCTTAGACAGGGCGAGTGATGAAGCTTTCTTT
CASSLDRASDEAFF
>NA|TRBV19|NA|17|TRBJ1-1
TGTGCCAGTAGATCACCCGGGGGGATCTCTGAGAACACTGAAGCTTTCTTT
CASRSPGGISENTEAFF
>TRBD1|TRBV3-1/TRBV3-2|NA|15|TRBJ2-1
TGTGCCAGCAGCCCCTCGGACAGGAGGTACAATGAGCAGTTCTTC
CASSPSDRRYNEQFF
>TRBD2|TRBV14|NA|16|TRBJ2-3
TGTGCCAGCAGCCAGAGCCCAGGACTAGCGAGTGTCGCGCAGTATTTT
CASSQSPGLASVAQYF